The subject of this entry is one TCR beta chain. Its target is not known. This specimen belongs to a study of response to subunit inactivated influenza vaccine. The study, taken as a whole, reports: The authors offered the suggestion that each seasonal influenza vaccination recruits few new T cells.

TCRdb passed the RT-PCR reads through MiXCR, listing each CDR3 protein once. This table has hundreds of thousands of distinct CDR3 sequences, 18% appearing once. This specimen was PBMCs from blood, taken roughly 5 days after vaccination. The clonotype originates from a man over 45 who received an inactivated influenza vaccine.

CDR3 DNA sequence: TGTGCCAGCAGCTTAAGCCTCGCAACCTACACCTTC. Its translation is CASSLSLATYTF. The V gene is TRBV7-2, the J gene TRBJ1-2; D uncertain. CDR3 length: 12 amino acids. Germline values: CDR1 SGHTA, CDR2 FQGNSA. Trimming pared 2 bases from V and 10 bases from J, leaving 11 bases between. Combining the CDR3 with reference TRBV7-2 and TRBJ1-2 gives the whole variable domain GAGVSQSPSNKVTEKGKDVELRCDPISGHTALYWYRQSLGQGLEFLIYFQGNSAPDKSGLPSDRFSAERTGGSVSTLTIQRTQQEDSAVYLCASSLSLATYTFGSGTRLTVV.